This is a list of T cell receptor beta chains from one sample in a study of shared clonotypes between healthy human individuals. Sequencing used immunoSEQ multiplex PCR; TCRdb keeps in-frame clones, though not all of them. The table lists some 2 million clones, about 94% of them singletons, with less than 1.5% in the top ten. The specimen was naive CD8+ T cells sorted from blood. All receptors come from a young man in good health. CDR3s include the opening cysteine and the closing phenylalanine or tryptophan. The D gene is left open where the match is weak.

V	D	J	DNA	CDR3
TRBV11-2	NA	TRBJ2-3	TGTGCCAGCAGCGGGGGCGGCACAGATACGCAGTATTTT	CASSGGGTDTQYF
TRBV7-9	NA	TRBJ1-4	TGTGCCAGCAGCTTCACACAAAAGGGGGAAAAACTGTTTTTT	CASSFTQKGEKLFF
TRBV9	TRBD1	TRBJ1-3	TGTGCCAGCAGCTCCCGGACAGGGGAAGGCACCATATATTTT	CASSSRTGEGTIYF
TRBV6-5	NA	TRBJ1-1	TGTGCCAGCAGTTACGGGGCAGTCTCGAACACTGAAGCTTTCTTT	CASSYGAVSNTEAFF
TRBV27	NA	TRBJ2-7	TGTGCCAGCAGTTTTGGAGGGACCTCCTACGAGCAGTACTTC	CASSFGGTSYEQYF
TRBV5-6	NA	TRBJ1-2	TGTGCCAGCAGCTTTGGGCATGGCTACACCTTC	CASSFGHGYTF
TRBV27	NA	TRBJ2-7	TGTGCCAGCAGTTTCCTTTTCAGAGACGGCCCCTACGAGCAGTACTTC	CASSFLFRDGPYEQYF
TRBV6-1	NA	TRBJ2-3	TGTGCCGCAAAGAACGGGGTCTACACAGATACGCAGTATTTT	CAAKNGVYTDTQYF
TRBV27	NA	TRBJ1-6	TGTGCCAGCAGTTCGGACTATAATTCACCCCTCCACTTT	CASSSDYNSPLHF
TRBV5-5	NA	TRBJ2-7	TGTGCCAGCAGCCCCGACTACAGCTCCTACGAGCAGTACTTC	CASSPDYSSYEQYF
TRBV19	NA	TRBJ1-2	TGTGCCAGTAGTATCCCCCCCGGCGGCTATGGCTACACCTTC	CASSIPPGGYGYTF
TRBV28	TRBD2	TRBJ2-3	TGTGCCAGCAGTTTCGGGGAGCGGGGGAACACAGATACGCAGTATTTT	CASSFGERGNTDTQYF
TRBV10-2	NA	TRBJ1-1	TGCGCCAGCGCACCGGGACCCATCGGGGACACTGAAGCTTTCTTT	CASAPGPIGDTEAFF
TRBV7-9	NA	TRBJ2-7	TGTGCCAGCAGCGATACCGCTAAAACTTACGAGCAGTACTTC	CASSDTAKTYEQYF
TRBV9	NA	TRBJ1-2	TGTGCCAGCAGCGTAGGGTCGATTAACTATGGCTACACCTTC	CASSVGSINYGYTF
TRBV4-1	NA	TRBJ2-7	TGCGCCAGCAGCCAAGAACCCCCGGTCCGCGAGCAGTACTTC	CASSQEPPVREQYF
TRBV6-1	NA	TRBJ2-7	TGTGCCAGCAGTGATCGCTTAAACCTATCCTACGAGCAGTACTTC	CASSDRLNLSYEQYF
TRBV19	TRBD1	TRBJ2-2	TGTGCCAGTAGGAACCGGGACAGGGGGAAGGCGAACACCGGGGAGCTGTTTTTT	CASRNRDRGKANTGELFF
TRBV6-5	TRBD1	TRBJ2-7	TGTGCCAGCAGTACAGGGGAGTACGAGCAGTACTTC	CASSTGEYEQYF
TRBV9	NA	TRBJ2-4	TGTGCCAGCAGCGTAGGCCCATCCCCCGGTGGTGGAAACATTCAGTACTTC	CASSVGPSPGGGNIQYF
TRBV4-3	TRBD2	TRBJ2-1	TGCGCCAGCAGCCAAGACTCTGTGCTAGCGGGTGACAATGAGCAGTTCTTC	CASSQDSVLAGDNEQFF
TRBV4-3	NA	TRBJ2-7	TGCGCCAGCAGCCAGTTCACCCCTCCCAGTGCTCCTAATGACGAGCAGTACTTC	CASSQFTPPSAPNDEQYF
TRBV9	NA	TRBJ1-1	TGTGCCAGCAGCGGCGGAGGGCCAGAAGCTTTCTTT	CASSGGGPEAFF
TRBV27	TRBD1	TRBJ2-5	TGTGCCAGCAGTTTAGTAGGGGGCGGGGAGACCCAGTACTTC	CASSLVGGGETQYF
TRBV6-1	NA	TRBJ2-5	TGTGCCAGCAGTGAATTAAGGGGAATGGTTTGGGTCGGGGGTGAGACCCAGTACTTC	CASSELRGMVWVGGETQYF
TRBV27	NA	TRBJ2-1	TGTGCCAGCAGCGAAGAGCGGCTACCTTACAATGAGCAGTTCTTC	CASSEERLPYNEQFF